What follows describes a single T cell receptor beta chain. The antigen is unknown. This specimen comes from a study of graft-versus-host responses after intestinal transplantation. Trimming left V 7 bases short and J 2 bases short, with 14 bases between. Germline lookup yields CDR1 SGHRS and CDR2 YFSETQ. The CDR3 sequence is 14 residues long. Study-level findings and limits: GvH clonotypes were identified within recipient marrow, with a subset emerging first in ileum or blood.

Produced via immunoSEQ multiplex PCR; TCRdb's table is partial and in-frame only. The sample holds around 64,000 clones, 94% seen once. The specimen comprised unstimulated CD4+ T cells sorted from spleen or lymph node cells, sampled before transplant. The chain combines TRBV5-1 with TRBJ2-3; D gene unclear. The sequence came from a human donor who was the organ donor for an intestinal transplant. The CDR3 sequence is CASPGEASTDTQYF. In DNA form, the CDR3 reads TGCGCCAGCCCAGGCGAAGCGTCCACAGATACGCAGTATTTT.